This paragraph reports one T cell receptor (beta chain). The antigen it recognizes is unknown. Base qualities are not at hand, and no much larger clone is one base apart. The data were obtained in a study of Siglec-9 on CD8 T cells in melanoma (dated by TCRdb to the late 2010s). For the study in its entirety: In this study, researchers looked at how Siglec-9 is expressed on CD8+ T cells and what Siglec-9 does to regulate T cells within the melanoma tumor microenvironment.

V and J lose 0 bases and 2 bases, and a span of 4 bases separates them. There are 13 amino acids in the CDR3, from cysteine to phenylalanine inclusive. Of the read, only the CDR3 DNA is kept; its 39 bases are in frame from base 1. According to the germline V gene, CDR1 reads SNHLY and CDR2 reads FYNNEI. The library was built by means of the immunoSEQ multiplex PCR assay. Not all clones reach the TCRdb copy of this immuneACCESS table, which keeps in-frame sequences only. Checked studies attribute under half of the gap to unresolved V genes and leave the rest unexplained. Recorded for this sample are roughly 30,000 clones; 75% to 90% of them occurred a single time. The top ten clones comprise under 6.5% of the sample. The paper's findings and limits, for the study overall: An effector memory CD8+ T-cell subset that appeared to accumulate within melanoma tumors was reported to be marked and regulated by Siglec-9.

This clonotype was obtained from a human donor in good health. Recombination linked TRBV2 to TRBJ1-1, with the D segment identity uncertain. Source material: Siglec-9- CD8+ T cells sorted from blood. Explained via the paper, the cell subset or site label denotes: CD8 T cells lacking Siglec-9. Read as DNA, the sequence is TGTGCCAGCAGTGAAGCGTCCAACACTGAAGCTTTCTTT. It codes for CASSEASNTEAFF.